This TCR beta chain emerged from a study of T cell repertoires in cytomegalovirus infection (dated by TCRdb to the late 2010s). A note on the overall study: The peptide stimulations were aimed at well-studied HLA-B-restricted epitopes as well as recently identified HLA-C-restricted CMV epitopes, whose presentation resists viral immunomodulation. The HLA type of each donor mattered for the analysis, because public TCR beta signatures pointed to carriage of CMV infection along with the matching HLA type. Overall results and qualifications from the work: The ex vivo response was dominated by HLA-C-restricted CMV-specific TCR beta clonotypes, and the single most frequent clonotype in two of eight donors was supplied by these HLA-C-restricted clonotypes. In both this cohort and an independent 352-donor cohort, the cumulative frequency of public TCR beta family members distinguished carriers of CMV infection plus the relevant HLA type.

From the germline V gene, CDR1 is MNHNS and CDR2 is SASEGT. Clipping removes 4 bases from V and 3 bases from J, with 4 as the unmatched junction base count. The CDR3 measures 15 amino acids from cysteine to phenylalanine. Left in the record is the CDR3 DNA by itself, 45 bases read in frame from the first base. This clonotype showed up many times. It lacks a known antigen. No much larger clonotype is one base removed from it; base qualities were not supplied. Instrument on record: Illumina HiSeq 1500. TCRdb trimmed public reads at Q25 via fastp, called clones via MiXCR and kept in-frame beta chains. Under each unique CDR3 protein, matching rows form one entry showing the most common genes and DNA. Across this sample there are around 34,000 distinct CDR3 sequences, with roughly 49% seen only once. The top ten constitute approximately 90% of the sample. The sample's treatment or condition label is to be understood as: in vitro stimulation with specific CMV peptide epitopes to enrich CMV-specific T cells.

The origin of this receptor is a human donor in good health (CMV status not recorded). Some clones in this sample may be carry-over from other donors' samples. This receptor chain uses TRBV6-1 and TRBJ2-1; TRBD1 aligns with 9 central bases. Sequenced here: CD8+ T cells from cultured PBMCs, sampled from culture after CMV antigen stimulation. The nucleotide sequence reads as follows: TGTGCCAGCAGTGCAGGACAGGGGTACTACAATGAGCAGTTCTTC. It specifies CASSAGQGYYNEQFF.